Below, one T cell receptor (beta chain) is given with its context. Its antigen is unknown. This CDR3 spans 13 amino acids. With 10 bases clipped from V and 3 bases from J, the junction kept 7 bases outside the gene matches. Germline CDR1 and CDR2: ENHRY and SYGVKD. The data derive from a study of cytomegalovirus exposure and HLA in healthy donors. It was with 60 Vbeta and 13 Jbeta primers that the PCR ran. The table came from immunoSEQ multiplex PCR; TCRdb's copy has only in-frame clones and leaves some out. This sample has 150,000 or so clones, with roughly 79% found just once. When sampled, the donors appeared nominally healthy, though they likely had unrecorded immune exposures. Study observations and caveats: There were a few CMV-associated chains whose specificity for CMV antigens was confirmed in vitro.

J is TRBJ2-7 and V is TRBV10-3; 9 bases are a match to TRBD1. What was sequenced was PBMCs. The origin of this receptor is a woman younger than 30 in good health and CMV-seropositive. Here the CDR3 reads CATSRDRVYEQYF. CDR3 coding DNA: TGTGCCACCAGCCGGGACAGGGTCTACGAGCAGTACTTC.